This passage covers 30 T cell receptor beta chains from one sample sequenced in a study of shared T cell receptors in the human thymus. Measured with immunoSEQ multiplex PCR; TCRdb has only the in-frame clones, and not every one. This repertoire shows a few hundred thousand clones, more than 85% found once; its top ten account for about 0.02%. The source material was thymocytes. Receptors were obtained from a human donor.

This clone came up once. This chain connects TRBV10-3 to TRBJ2-7; TRBD2 aligns across 9 bases. The CDR3 has 14 residues. With V trimmed by 6 bases and J by 5 bases, 8 bases remained unmatched. In germline, CDR1 is ENHRY, CDR2 SYGVKD. CDR3 bases: TGTGCCATCAGCCGGGCGGGAGGGCCTAACGAGCAGTACTTC. It is translated as CAISRAGGPNEQYF.

The gene calls are TRBV5-5 and TRBJ2-5, with no clear D. The germline V gene encodes CDR1 SGHKS and CDR2 YYEKEE (reference sequence). The CDR3 consists of 10 residues. V shed 7 bases and J shed 6 bases, with 7 bases lying between them. In nucleotides, the CDR3 is TGTGCCAGCTCTGGGAAGACCCAGTACTTC. Amino acid sequence: CASSGKTQYF.

CDR3 sequence reads: CASSRGRGLKYNEQFF. The CDR3 region has the DNA TGTGCCAGCAGCCGAGGGCGGGGGCTGAAATACAATGAGCAGTTCTTC. This chain uses TRBV7-9 with TRBJ2-1, with D possibly TRBD2 on 7 matching bases. The germline V and J ends were trimmed by 5 bases and 4 bases, with 18 bases remaining between them. The CDR3 sequence is 16 residues long. The germline gives CDR1 SEHNR, CDR2 FQNEAQ (reference sequence).

The genes are TRBV7-9 and TRBJ1-5; 7 bases agree with TRBD1. V gave up 2 bases and J gave up 0 bases; unmatched junction bases: 7. Looked up from germline, CDR1 is SEHNR and CDR2 is FQNEAQ (reference sequence). CDR3 length equals 17 residues. CDR3 DNA sequence: TGTGCCAGCAGCTTATCCCCAGGGGGTAATAGCAATCAGCCCCAGCATTTT. Encoded protein: CASSLSPGGNSNQPQHF.

The chain has TRBV7-6 and TRBJ2-3; TRBD2 matches 11 bases. The CDR3 has 17 residues. The germline CDR1 and CDR2 sequences are SGHVS and FNYEAQ. The V segment lost 3 bases and the J segment 3 bases; nucleotides outside the gene matches: 8. The chain's CDR3 is CASSFPLAGGPTDTQYF. CDR3 in DNA: TGTGCCAGCAGCTTTCCCTTAGCGGGAGGGCCAACAGATACGCAGTATTTT.

This clone was seen only once. This chain uses TRBV4-1 with TRBJ2-6; D assignment may be TRBD1 or TRBD2 (5 bases each). The length of the CDR3 is 18 residues. Germline CDR1 and CDR2: MGHRA and YSYEKL. Between the trimmed V and J ends, which lost 0 bases and 3 bases, there was a span of 15 bases. This CDR3 reads CASSQDLRGASGANVLTF. CDR3 sequence (DNA): TGCGCCAGCAGCCAAGATCTTCGAGGGGCTAGTGGGGCCAACGTCCTGACTTTC.

The chain joins TRBV6-1 to TRBJ2-1; D is ambiguous. The CDR3 is 16 amino acids. Germline V gene lookup returns CDR1 MNHNS and CDR2 SASEGT. V was trimmed by 2 bases and J by 2 bases, leaving 13 bases between them. Here the CDR3 reads CASSEPRSPTYNEQFF. The DNA for the CDR3 is TGTGCCAGCAGTGAACCCCGGAGCCCAACCTACAATGAGCAGTTCTTC.

This sequence joins TRBV27 and TRBJ2-1, with 12 bases matching TRBD2. Trimming at V came to 4 bases and at J to 6 bases, leaving 7 bases not matched to a gene. This CDR3 comprises 16 residues. The germline gives CDR1 MNHEY, CDR2 SMNVEV (reference sequence). The CDR3 sequence is CASSWPSGRATNEQFF. The DNA of the CDR3 is TGTGCCAGCAGTTGGCCTAGCGGGAGGGCCACCAATGAGCAGTTCTTC.

Written as DNA, the CDR3 is TGCGCCAGCAGCCAAGATAGACCAGGACCTAACGCCGAGGAGACCCAGTACTTC. As protein: CASSQDRPGPNAEETQYF. The chain joins TRBV4-3 to TRBJ2-5, with D unresolved. The V end lost 0 bases, the J end lost 5 bases, and 22 bases lay between the germline ends. The CDR3 length is 18 residues. Per germline, CDR1 LGHNA and CDR2 YSLEER.

The table lists this clone with a count of one. The chain combines TRBV5-1 with TRBJ1-1; no definite D call. V was clipped by 4 bases and J by 0 bases, with 19 bases between them. Germline V gives CDR1 SGHRS, CDR2 YFSETQ. The CDR3 length is 17 residues. CDR3 in DNA: TGCGCCAGCAGCCGCACCCGGAGGGAAAGGGTGAACACTGAAGCTTTCTTT. Translated, it gives CASSRTRRERVNTEAFF.

The chain joins TRBV28 to TRBJ2-3, with D possibly matching TRBD2 (6 bases). Trimming stripped 3 bases from V and 3 bases from J, with 13 bases between. The CDR3 is 15 amino acids. The germline V gene has CDR1 MDHEN and CDR2 SYDVKM. Written as DNA, the CDR3 is TGTGCCAGCAGTTTTAGGGACTCCTTTACAGATACGCAGTATTTT. Protein sequence: CASSFRDSFTDTQYF.

The V gene is TRBV18, the J gene TRBJ2-4, with 8 bases that match TRBD1. Looked up from germline, CDR1 is KGHSH and CDR2 is LQKENI. V was clipped by 1 base and J by 10 bases; unmatched bases: 9. This CDR3 comprises 15 residues. CDR3 sequence (DNA): TGTGCCAGCTCACCACAGGGGACAGGAGGTGGGATTCAGTACTTC. This gives the protein CASSPQGTGGGIQYF.

The chain is built from TRBV5-8 and TRBJ2-7, with D tentatively TRBD1 (7 bases). This CDR3 is built from 15 residues. Per the germline V gene, CDR1 is SGHTS and CDR2 is YDEGEE. V dropped 3 bases and J dropped 2 bases, with 15 bases sitting between them. CDR3: CASSCGTDNPYEQYF. In nucleotides, the CDR3 is TGTGCCAGCAGCTGCGGGACAGATAATCCCTACGAGCAGTACTTC.

The J gene is TRBJ1-4, the V gene TRBV11-3; D is unresolved. The CDR3 runs 18 residues. Germline assignment: CDR1 SGHNT and CDR2 YENEEA. V was clipped by 0 bases and J by 8 bases, with 22 bases between them. The CDR3 sequence: CASSLDQVVLGMEEKLFF. The CDR3, as DNA: TGTGCCAGCAGCTTAGATCAAGTTGTATTGGGAATGGAGGAAAAACTGTTTTTT.

The chain combines TRBV7-9 with TRBJ2-7; D is undetermined. CDR3 size: 16 residues. Germline CDR1 and CDR2: SEHNR and FQNEAQ (reference sequence). Deletions cut 1 base from V and 7 bases from J, with 20 bases between. Here the CDR3 reads CASSLVYPPAAKEQYF. The CDR3 DNA reads as TGTGCCAGCAGCTTAGTTTACCCACCCGCCGCCAAAGAGCAGTACTTC.

The V call is TRBV6-4, the J call TRBJ2-1, with D perhaps TRBD2 (6 bases). V was shortened by 3 bases and J by 5 bases, with 11 bases between the two germline ends. The germline CDR1 and CDR2 sequences are MRHNA and SNTAGT. This CDR3 is 14 amino acids long. The CDR3 sequence is CASSEGLYHNEQFF. CDR3 coding DNA: TGTGCCAGCAGTGAAGGACTATATCACAATGAGCAGTTCTTC.

The CDR3 sequence: CASSLFVQSYEQYF. The DNA for the CDR3 is TGTGCCAGCAGTCTGTTTGTGCAATCCTACGAGCAGTACTTC. The chain joins TRBV6-5 to TRBJ2-7; D uncertain. This CDR3 has 14 residues. Germline V gives CDR1 MNHEY, CDR2 SVGAGI. The V end was cut by 5 bases, the J end by 1 base, with 12 bases between.

This chain links TRBV2 with TRBJ2-3; possible D gene TRBD2, 6 bases. CDR1 and CDR2 (germline): SNHLY, FYNNEI. This CDR3 has 15 amino acids. Trimming removed 6 bases at V and 2 bases at J, with 15 bases between. The CDR3 DNA reads as TGTGCCAGCAGAGGTGGAGGGGCCGTCACAGATACGCAGTATTTT. This codes for CASRGGGAVTDTQYF.

V and J are TRBV21-1 and TRBJ2-4; TRBD2, the table's D call, was not compared with the DNA. TRBV21-1 is a recognized pseudogene. This CDR3 is 15 amino acids long. Here the CDR3 DNA reads TGTGCCAGCAGCAAAAATGAACTAGCCAAAAACATTCAGTACTTC. Translated, it gives CASSKNELAKNIQYF.

V and J are TRBV18 and TRBJ1-2; 7 nucleotides line up with TRBD1. Per germline, CDR1 KGHSH and CDR2 LQKENI. This CDR3 comprises 16 residues. The J segment lost 3 bases and the V segment lost 5 bases, leaving 12 bases of the junction unmatched. CDR3 amino acids: CASSAFFGTDYYGYTF. Written as DNA, the CDR3 is TGTGCCAGCTCAGCCTTTTTTGGGACAGACTACTATGGCTACACCTTC.

The rearrangement links TRBV9 to TRBJ1-1; the match to TRBD1 covers 10 bases. This CDR3 has 15 residues. J gave up 6 bases and V 3 bases, and 8 bases lay outside the gene matches. Germline V gives CDR1 SGDLS, CDR2 YYNGEE. CDR3 coding DNA: TGTGCCAGCAGCGCCTCGACAGGGGGCGAATCTGAAGCTTTCTTT. Its translation is CASSASTGGESEAFF.

The chain employs TRBV4-2 and TRBJ1-2; D possibly corresponds to TRBD1 (6 bases). The CDR3 length is 17 residues. CDR1 LGHNA and CDR2 YNFKEQ come from the germline V gene. Trimming stripped 0 bases from V and 3 bases from J, with 17 bases between. For the CDR3, the DNA is TGTGCCAGCAGCCAAGAGGGTCCGGGGGGCAAGGACTATGGCTACACCTTC. This codes for CASSQEGPGGKDYGYTF.

The chain has TRBV4-3 and TRBJ2-4, with unresolved D. This CDR3 has 15 amino acids. The germline V and J ends were trimmed by 1 base and 7 bases, with 14 bases remaining between them. Germline V CDR1 and CDR2: LGHNA, YSLEER. The CDR3 DNA follows: TGCGCCAGCAGCCAAGGGAAGCATCAGAGGAACATTCAGTACTTC. Its translation is CASSQGKHQRNIQYF.

The chain carries TRBV5-6 and TRBJ1-2, with a possible D match to TRBD1 (6 bases). Germline CDR1 reads SGHDT; CDR2 reads YYEEEE. V lost 7 bases, J lost 5 bases, and 21 bases lay in between. The CDR3 spans 15 residues. CDR3 bases: TGTGCCAGCCGCTGGGGGCTCCGGGACCCTTATGGCTACACCTTC. Its protein product is CASRWGLRDPYGYTF.

A single count supports this clone. The chain has TRBV15 and TRBJ2-7; D ambiguous. The germline CDR1 and CDR2 sequences are LNHNV and YYDKDF (reference sequence). The V and J ends lost 1 base and 0 bases respectively, with 10 bases between them. The CDR3 is 15 residues long. CDR3 sequence (DNA): TGTGCCACCAGCAGAGTCGCCAGTACCTCCTACGAGCAGTACTTC. It codes for CATSRVASTSYEQYF.

This chain uses TRBV5-4 with TRBJ2-1; D is uncertain. The CDR3 spans 18 residues. Per germline, CDR1 SGHNT and CDR2 YYREEE (reference sequence). The V end was cut by 0 bases, the J end by 1 base, with 17 bases between. CDR3 bases: TGTGCCAGCAGCTTGGAGAAAGCCAATTATCTTTCCTACAATGAGCAGTTCTTC. Translating it yields CASSLEKANYLSYNEQFF.

The rearrangement links TRBV5-5 to TRBJ1-2; D is undetermined. V was pared by 1 base and J by 2 bases, with 6 bases between. The CDR3 consists of 13 residues. In germline, CDR1 is SGHKS, CDR2 YYEKEE (reference sequence). The CDR3 protein is CASSLSQNYGYTF. The DNA of the CDR3 is TGTGCCAGCAGCTTGTCACAGAACTATGGCTACACCTTC.

The V call is TRBV27, the J call TRBJ1-2, with D possibly being TRBD1 (6 bases). The CDR3 totals 19 residues. Trimming shortened V by 1 base and J by 0 bases, and 21 bases separated the two germline ends. Germline V lookup: CDR1 MNHEY, CDR2 SMNVEV (reference sequence). The CDR3 DNA reads as TGTGCCAGCAGTTTATTAGTCCCGGGACATCGGCCTGCTAACTATGGCTACACCTTC. This encodes CASSLLVPGHRPANYGYTF.

The chain combines TRBV6-6 with TRBJ1-2; TRBD1 matches at 9 bases. J lost 2 bases, V lost 0 bases, and 4 bases had no gene match. In germline, CDR1 is MNHNY, CDR2 SVGAGI (reference sequence). The CDR3 has 16 amino acids. The CDR3 coding sequence is TGTGCCAGCAGTTACTCGATAGGGACAGGGAACTATGGCTACACCTTC. This sequence encodes CASSYSIGTGNYGYTF.

The gene calls are TRBV13 and TRBJ2-1; D possibly corresponds to TRBD1 (5 bases). Germline assignment: CDR1 PRHDT and CDR2 FYEKMQ (reference sequence). CDR3 length: 15 amino acids. V gave up 6 bases and J gave up 4 bases, with 16 bases separating them. The CDR3 sequence is CASRGRAGSYNEQFF. Written as DNA, the CDR3 is TGTGCCAGCAGGGGCAGGGCCGGGTCGTACAATGAGCAGTTCTTC.